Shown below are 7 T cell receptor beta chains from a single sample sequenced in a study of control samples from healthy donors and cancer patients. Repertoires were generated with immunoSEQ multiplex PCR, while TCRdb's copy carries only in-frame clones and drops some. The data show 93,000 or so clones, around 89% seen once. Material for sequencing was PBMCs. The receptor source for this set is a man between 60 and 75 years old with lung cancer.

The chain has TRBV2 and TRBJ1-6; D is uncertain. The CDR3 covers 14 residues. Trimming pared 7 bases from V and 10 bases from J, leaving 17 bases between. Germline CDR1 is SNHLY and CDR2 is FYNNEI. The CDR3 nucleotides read TGTGCCAGCACCCAAGGTATACAAGGGTCACCCCTCCACTTT. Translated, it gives CASTQGIQGSPLHF.

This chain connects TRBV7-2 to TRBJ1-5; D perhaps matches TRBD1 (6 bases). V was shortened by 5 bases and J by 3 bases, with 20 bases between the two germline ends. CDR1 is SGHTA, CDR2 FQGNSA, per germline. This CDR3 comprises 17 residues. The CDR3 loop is CASSLRGGASPNQPQHF. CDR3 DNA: TGTGCCAGCAGCCTAAGGGGGGGGGCTTCCCCCAATCAGCCCCAGCATTTT.

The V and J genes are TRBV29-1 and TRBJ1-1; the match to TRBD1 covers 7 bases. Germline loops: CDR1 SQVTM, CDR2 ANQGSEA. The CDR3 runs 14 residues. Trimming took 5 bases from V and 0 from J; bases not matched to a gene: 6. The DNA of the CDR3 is TGCAGCGTTTACACCGGGACAGTGAACACTGAAGCTTTCTTT. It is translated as CSVYTGTVNTEAFF.

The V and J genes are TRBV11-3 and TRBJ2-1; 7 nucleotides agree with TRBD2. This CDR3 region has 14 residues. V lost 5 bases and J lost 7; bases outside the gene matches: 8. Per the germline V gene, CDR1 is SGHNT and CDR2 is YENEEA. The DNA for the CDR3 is TGTGCCAGCAGCCGATCGACTAGCACGAATGAGCAGTTCTTC. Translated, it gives CASSRSTSTNEQFF.

In DNA form, the CDR3 reads TGTGCCTGGAGTTCCGGGGCCACAGATACGCAGTATTTT. Translating it yields CAWSSGATDTQYF. The chain carries TRBV30 and TRBJ2-3; perhaps D is TRBD1 or TRBD2 (5 bases each). Germline CDR1 reads GTSNPN; CDR2 reads SVGIG (reference sequence). The CDR3 has 13 residues. The V end was cut by 2 bases, the J end by 2 bases, with 8 bases between.

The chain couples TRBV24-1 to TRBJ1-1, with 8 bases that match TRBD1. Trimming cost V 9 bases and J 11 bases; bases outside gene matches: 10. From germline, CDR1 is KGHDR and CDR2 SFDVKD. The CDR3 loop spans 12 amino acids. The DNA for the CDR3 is TGTGCCACCCTTGACAGGGGAGGTCGGGCTTTCTTT. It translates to CATLDRGGRAFF.

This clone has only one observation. The CDR3 DNA is TGCAGTGCTAGTTTAGGGGCCACGAGTATAGCTAACTATGGCTACACCTTC. Its translation is CSASLGATSIANYGYTF. The chain carries TRBV20-1 and TRBJ1-2, with D maybe TRBD1 (5 bases). The CDR3 covers 17 residues. The ends were cut back, 3 bases at V and 0 bases at J, with 20 bases in the middle. In germline, CDR1 is DFQATT, CDR2 SNEGSKA (reference sequence).